This T cell receptor (beta chain) was observed in a study of chemoradiotherapy in HPV16-positive cancers. Study context: Functional T-cell assays on two HPV16-positive patients' cells defined candidate HPV-specific clones and common TCR motifs. Whole-study results and caveats: During treatment, candidate HPV-specific clones and E7-related motifs expanded in tumor. For HPV16-positive patients, expanding HPV-responsive T cells associated with longer recurrence-free survival. The functional HPV-specific definition rests on just a couple of HPV16-positive patients.

On this clone itself: Its specificity is not known.

The assay was immunoSEQ multiplex PCR, and TCRdb's table has in-frame clones only and misses some. The sample has 30,000 to 40,000 clones, 92% seen once; the top ten hold 3.6%. V lost 3 bases to trimming and J lost 1 base; unmatched junction nucleotides: 8. The CDR3 runs to 16 residues. Germline CDR1 is GTSNPN and CDR2 is SVGIG (reference sequence). The V and J genes are TRBV30 and TRBJ1-2; 10 bases are shared with TRBD1. This TCR was sampled from a human donor with HPV-associated anogenital cancer. The sequences come from blood, collected from a patient who underwent chemoradiotherapy. CDR3 region: CAWRRTGGGINYGYTF. The CDR3 DNA reads TGTGCCTGGAGACGGACAGGGGGGGGGATTAACTATGGCTACACCTTC.